The rows below give T cell receptor beta chains drawn from one sample of a study of T cell clonotyping in hematopoietic cell transplantation. Sequencing was performed with immunoSEQ multiplex PCR; in TCRdb, only in-frame clones are kept and a portion is missing. The sample holds about 15,000 clones, over 65% seen once. The material was PBMCs, obtained 100 days after allogeneic stem cell transplant. These receptors came from a male patient aged 60 to 75 who had an allogeneic stem cell transplant from a related donor, so the T cells may come from the graft donor. Some clones in this sample may be carry-over from other donors' samples. CDR3s include the opening cysteine and the closing phenylalanine or tryptophan.

j_call v_call cdr3_aa
TRBJ2-5 TRBV19 CASSLSSGGQDQETQYF
TRBJ2-6 TRBV11-2 CASTRGGTWAGGANVLTF
TRBJ2-1 TRBV10-3 CAISEDGNEQFF
TRBJ1-4 TRBV5-1 CASSLDGTAPEKLFF
TRBJ1-2 TRBV19 CASISGDYGYTF
TRBJ2-1 TRBV4-1 CASSQDTGRGRLDEQFF
TRBJ2-4 TRBV4-3 CASSQDYRGSGKNIQYF
TRBJ1-4 TRBV6-6 CASSSAGSNEKLFF
TRBJ2-7 TRBV4-1 CASSRISGGPYEQYF
TRBJ1-2 TRBV19 CASRSGTGEVYGYTF
TRBJ2-3 TRBV9 CASSVGGADTQYF
TRBJ2-7 TRBV4-3 CASSRGSDRGMPYEQYF
TRBJ1-2 TRBV6-6 CASSYDSGGYGYTF
TRBJ1-4 TRBV9 CASSANPKGEKLFF
TRBJ2-7 TRBV19 CASSPLASPYEQYF
TRBJ1-2 TRBV6-6 CASSYSGDRGYGYTF
TRBJ1-1 TRBV20-1 CSTDRATEAFF
TRBJ1-3 TRBV13 CASSLEPDEGNTIYF
TRBJ2-7 TRBV5-4 CASSLEGMIYEQYF
TRBJ1-3 TRBV20-1 CSAAGLDTIYF
TRBJ2-1 TRBV9 CASSVGPAGGLYEQFF
TRBJ1-2 TRBV4-3 CASSQNNYQGAVYTF
TRBJ1-2 TRBV9 CASSMGQPLVYGYTF
TRBJ1-1 TRBV19 CASGWTQSTEAFF
TRBJ1-6 TRBV7-9 CASSLGAGNSPLHF
TRBJ1-3 TRBV7-2 CASSPPNLNTIYF
TRBJ2-4 TRBV27 CASSLWGQGWNKNIQYF
TRBJ2-7 TRBV5-4 CASSPTRITDQQYF
TRBJ2-5 TRBV25-1 CASGLRGTVKETQYF
TRBJ1-2 TRBV29-1 CSVEGFGYTF
TRBJ2-1 TRBV11-3 CASSLDQGRNEQFF
TRBJ1-4 TRBV5-1 CASSLGAGLEKLFF
TRBJ2-5 TRBV15 CATSRERGPQYF
TRBJ2-7 TRBV4-2 CASSQAGQESYEQYF
TRBJ1-2 TRBV5-1 CASSLDPADGYTF
TRBJ1-2 TRBV5-1 CASSLGDRDPPGDGYTF
TRBJ1-2 TRBV4-3 CASSQGARGALYGYTF